Listed below are T cell receptor beta chains from one sample, sequenced in a study of blood T cells in healthy people across ages. MiXCR was run by TCRdb on the 5' RACE reads, yielding one entry per CDR3 protein. The table shows 910,000 or so distinct CDR3 sequences, with around 54% occurring only once. Sequenced material: blood. The source is an older woman in good health. CDR3s include the opening cysteine and the closing phenylalanine or tryptophan. D genes are given only for firm matches. Clone size appears in some rows only: once, few, many, or a class for an expanded clone.

j_gene | d_gene | abundance | v_gene | CDR3nt | CDR3aa
TRBJ1-2 | NA | NA | TRBV11-2 | TGTGCCAGCAGCTTTTCTTTTAGGGGCGCGGAATCTAACTATGGCTACACCTTC | CASSFSFRGAESNYGYTF
TRBJ2-5 | TRBD1 | few | TRBV9 | TGTGCCAGCAGCGTAGTAGAACAGGGGGGAGAGACCCAGTACTTC | CASSVVEQGGETQYF
TRBJ2-5 | NA | NA | TRBV30 | TGTGCCTGGAGTGGGGGTCGGGAGACCCAGTACTTC | CAWSGGRETQYF
TRBJ1-2 | NA | many | TRBV20-1 | TGCAGTGCTAGAGATCCCGGAGGCGTAGCTAACTATGGCTACACCTTC | CSARDPGGVANYGYTF
TRBJ2-5 | NA | NA | TRBV9 | TGTGCCAGCAGCGTCGACTGGGGTGAGACCCAGTACTTC | CASSVDWGETQYF
TRBJ2-5 | NA | few | TRBV27 | TGTGCCAGCAGTTTAAAAGAGCCCCGGCTAGCTAGGGAACGGGGGACCCAGTACTTC | CASSLKEPRLARERGTQYF
TRBJ2-3 | NA | NA | TRBV6-4 | TGTGCCAGCAGTGAACATGAGAGCACAGATACGCAGTATTTT | CASSEHESTDTQYF
TRBJ2-7 | NA | NA | TRBV7-6 | TGTGCCAGCAGCTTATTTGGGGGCGGCGACGAGCAGTACTTC | CASSLFGGGDEQYF
TRBJ2-1 | NA | NA | TRBV5-4 | TGTGCCAGCAGCTTGACTTACGCTAATGAGCAGTTCTTC | CASSLTYANEQFF
TRBJ2-7 | TRBD1 | NA | TRBV11-2 | TGTGCCAGCAGCCAAACAGGGGGTCTGTCCTACGAGCAGTACTTC | CASSQTGGLSYEQYF
TRBJ2-7 | TRBD2 | few | TRBV2 | TGTGCCAGCAGGCCGGGACTAGCGGGCAGAGCCTACGAGCAGTACTTC | CASRPGLAGRAYEQYF